This entry describes one T cell receptor beta chain. The sample comes from a study of blood T cell repertoires in COVID-19. Study-level information: The United States, Italy and Spain were the sources of the acute and convalescent COVID-19 samples. The cDNA or gDNA used as material had been derived from T cells, B-cell-depleted T cells, or PBMCs.

As handled by the study authors: Nucleated cell counts were estimated from reference gene primer amplification. Generated by immunoSEQ multiplex PCR, the TCRdb table keeps only in-frame clones and is missing some. V and J calls and clone size come straight from that table; D and trimming were deduced from the DNA. In the table there are 200,000 to 300,000 clones, about 90% of which are singletons. From germline, CDR1 is SGHRS and CDR2 YFSETQ. The CDR3 has 15 residues. V lost 2 bases and J lost 8; bases outside the gene matches: 7. Seattle's cohort entered during active infection and was followed longitudinally.

The rearrangement joins TRBV5-1 to TRBJ1-2; 12 bases agree with TRBD1. The sequenced sample was peripheral blood. This clonotype was sampled from a man under 40 with COVID-19, enrolled during active disease. The CDR3 coding sequence is TGCGCCAGCAGCTTACCGGGACAGGGGGCGCAGGGCTACACCTTC. Its translation: CASSLPGQGAQGYTF.